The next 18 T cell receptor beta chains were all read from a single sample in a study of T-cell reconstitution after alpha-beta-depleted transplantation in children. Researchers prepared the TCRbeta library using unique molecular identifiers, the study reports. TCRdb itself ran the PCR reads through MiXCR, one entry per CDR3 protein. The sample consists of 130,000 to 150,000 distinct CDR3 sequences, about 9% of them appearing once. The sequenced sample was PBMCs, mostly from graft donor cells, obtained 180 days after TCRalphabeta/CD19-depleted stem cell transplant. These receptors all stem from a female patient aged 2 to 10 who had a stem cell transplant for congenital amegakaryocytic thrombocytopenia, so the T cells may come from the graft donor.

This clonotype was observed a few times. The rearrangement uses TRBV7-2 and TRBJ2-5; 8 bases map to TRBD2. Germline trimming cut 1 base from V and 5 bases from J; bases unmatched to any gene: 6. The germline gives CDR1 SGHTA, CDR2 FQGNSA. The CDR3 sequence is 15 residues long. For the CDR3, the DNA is TGTGCCAGCAGCTTAGTCGGGGGGGCGGGGGAGACCCAGTACTTC. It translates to CASSLVGGAGETQYF.

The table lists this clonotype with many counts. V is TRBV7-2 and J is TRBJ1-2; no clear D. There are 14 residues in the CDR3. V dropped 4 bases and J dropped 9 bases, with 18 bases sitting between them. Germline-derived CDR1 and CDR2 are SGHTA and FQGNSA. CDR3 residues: CASSSQSGPSRYTF. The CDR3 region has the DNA TGTGCCAGCAGCTCCCAGAGTGGCCCCAGCCGCTACACCTTC.

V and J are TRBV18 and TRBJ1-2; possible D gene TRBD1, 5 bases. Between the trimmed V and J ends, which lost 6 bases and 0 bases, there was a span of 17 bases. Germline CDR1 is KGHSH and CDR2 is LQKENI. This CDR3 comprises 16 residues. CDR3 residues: CASSPNLDTTNYGYTF. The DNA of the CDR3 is TGTGCCAGCTCCCCGAATTTGGACACGACTAACTATGGCTACACCTTC.

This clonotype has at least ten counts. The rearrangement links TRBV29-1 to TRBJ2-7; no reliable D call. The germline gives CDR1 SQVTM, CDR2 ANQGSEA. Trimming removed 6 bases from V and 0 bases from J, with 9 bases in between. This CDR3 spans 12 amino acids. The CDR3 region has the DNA TGCAGCGTCCAGACGGACTCCTACGAGCAGTACTTC. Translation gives CSVQTDSYEQYF.

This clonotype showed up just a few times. DNA of the CDR3: TGTGCCAGCAGCGTCCACACAGATACGCAGTATTTT. This gives the protein CASSVHTDTQYF. The chain has TRBV7-2 and TRBJ2-3, with D hard to call. CDR3 length: 12 amino acids. Germline values: CDR1 SGHTA, CDR2 FQGNSA. The germline V and J ends were trimmed by 5 bases and 2 bases, with 5 bases remaining between them.

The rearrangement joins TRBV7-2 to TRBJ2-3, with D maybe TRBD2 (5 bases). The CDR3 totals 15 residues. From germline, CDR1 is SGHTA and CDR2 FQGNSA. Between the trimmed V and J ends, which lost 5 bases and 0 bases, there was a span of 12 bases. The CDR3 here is CASSLNTRSTDTQYF. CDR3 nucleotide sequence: TGTGCCAGCAGCCTTAATACTAGGAGCACAGATACGCAGTATTTT.

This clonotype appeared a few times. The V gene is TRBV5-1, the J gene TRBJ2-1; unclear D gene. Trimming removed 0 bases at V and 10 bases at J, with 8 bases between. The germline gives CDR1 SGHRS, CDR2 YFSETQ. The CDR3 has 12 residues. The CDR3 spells CASSLDLGEQFF. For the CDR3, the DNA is TGCGCCAGCAGCTTGGATCTAGGAGAGCAGTTCTTC.

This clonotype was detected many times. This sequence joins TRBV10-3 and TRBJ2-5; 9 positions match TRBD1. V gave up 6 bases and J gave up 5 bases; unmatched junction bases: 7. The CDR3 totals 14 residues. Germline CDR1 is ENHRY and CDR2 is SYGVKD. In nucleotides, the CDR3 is TGTGCCATCAGCAACAGGGGGCGCGGGGAGACCCAGTACTTC. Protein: CAISNRGRGETQYF.

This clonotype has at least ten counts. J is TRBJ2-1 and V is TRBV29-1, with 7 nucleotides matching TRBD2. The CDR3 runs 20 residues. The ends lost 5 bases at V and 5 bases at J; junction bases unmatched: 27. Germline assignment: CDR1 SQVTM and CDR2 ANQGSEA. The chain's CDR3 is CSVSLKFRLADQPPHNEQFF. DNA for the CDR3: TGCAGCGTTTCTTTAAAGTTCCGGCTAGCGGACCAACCTCCCCACAATGAGCAGTTCTTC.

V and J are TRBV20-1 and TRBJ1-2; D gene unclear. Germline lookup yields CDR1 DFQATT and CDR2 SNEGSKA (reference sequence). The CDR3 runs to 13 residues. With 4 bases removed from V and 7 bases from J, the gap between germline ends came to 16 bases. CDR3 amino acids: CSATGRRLGGYTF. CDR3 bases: TGCAGTGCTACCGGACGGAGATTAGGTGGCTACACCTTC.

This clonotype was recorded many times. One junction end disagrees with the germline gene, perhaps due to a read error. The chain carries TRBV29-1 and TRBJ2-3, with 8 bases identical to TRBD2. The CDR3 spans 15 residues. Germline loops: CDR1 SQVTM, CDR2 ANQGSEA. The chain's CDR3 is CSVEGGGSGTDTQYF. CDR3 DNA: TGCAGCGTCGAAGGCGGGGGGAGCGGCACAGATACGCAGTATTTT.

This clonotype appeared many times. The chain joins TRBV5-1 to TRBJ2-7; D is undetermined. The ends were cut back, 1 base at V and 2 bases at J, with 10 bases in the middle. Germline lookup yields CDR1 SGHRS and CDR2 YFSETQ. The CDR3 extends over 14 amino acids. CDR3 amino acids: CASSLRDLTYEQYF. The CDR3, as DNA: TGCGCCAGCAGCTTGCGAGACCTCACCTACGAGCAGTACTTC.

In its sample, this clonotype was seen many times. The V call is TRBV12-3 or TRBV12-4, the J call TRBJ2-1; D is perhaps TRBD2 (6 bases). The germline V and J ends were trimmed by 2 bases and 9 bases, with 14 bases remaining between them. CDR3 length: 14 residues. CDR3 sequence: CASSLIRESVEQFF. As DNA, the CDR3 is TGTGCCAGCAGTTTAATCCGGGAGTCGGTTGAGCAGTTCTTC.

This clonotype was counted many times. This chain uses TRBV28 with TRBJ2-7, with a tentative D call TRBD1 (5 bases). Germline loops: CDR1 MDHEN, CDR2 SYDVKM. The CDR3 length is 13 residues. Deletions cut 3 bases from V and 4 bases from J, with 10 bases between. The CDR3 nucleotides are TGTGCCAGCAGTTTTCTTCAGGGTTACGAGCAGTACTTC. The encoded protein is CASSFLQGYEQYF.

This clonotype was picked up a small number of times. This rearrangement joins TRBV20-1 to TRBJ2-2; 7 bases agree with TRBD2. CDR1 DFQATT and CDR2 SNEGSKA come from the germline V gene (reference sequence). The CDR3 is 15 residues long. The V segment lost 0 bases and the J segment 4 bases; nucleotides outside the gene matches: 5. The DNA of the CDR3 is TGCAGTGCTAGAGATCTGCGGGAGCCCACCGGGGAGCTGTTTTTT. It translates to CSARDLREPTGELFF.

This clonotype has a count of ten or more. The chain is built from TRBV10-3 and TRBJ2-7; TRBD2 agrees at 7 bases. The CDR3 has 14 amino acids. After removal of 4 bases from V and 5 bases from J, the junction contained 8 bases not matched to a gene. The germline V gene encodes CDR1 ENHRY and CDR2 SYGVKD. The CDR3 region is CAISVSLAQDEQYF. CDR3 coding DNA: TGTGCCATCAGTGTGTCACTAGCGCAAGACGAGCAGTACTTC.

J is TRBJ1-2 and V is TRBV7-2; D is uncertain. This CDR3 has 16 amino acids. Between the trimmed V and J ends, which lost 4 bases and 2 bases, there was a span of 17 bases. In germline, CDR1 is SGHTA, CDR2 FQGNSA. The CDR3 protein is CASSSPQSASNYGYTF. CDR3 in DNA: TGTGCCAGCAGCTCCCCCCAGTCGGCGTCGAACTATGGCTACACCTTC.

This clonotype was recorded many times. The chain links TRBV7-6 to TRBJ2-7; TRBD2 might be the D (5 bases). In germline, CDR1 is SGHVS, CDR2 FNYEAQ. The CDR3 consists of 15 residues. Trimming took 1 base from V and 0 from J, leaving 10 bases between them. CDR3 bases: TGTGCCAGCAGCTTAGTGGAGGTGAGCTCCTACGAGCAGTACTTC. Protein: CASSLVEVSSYEQYF.